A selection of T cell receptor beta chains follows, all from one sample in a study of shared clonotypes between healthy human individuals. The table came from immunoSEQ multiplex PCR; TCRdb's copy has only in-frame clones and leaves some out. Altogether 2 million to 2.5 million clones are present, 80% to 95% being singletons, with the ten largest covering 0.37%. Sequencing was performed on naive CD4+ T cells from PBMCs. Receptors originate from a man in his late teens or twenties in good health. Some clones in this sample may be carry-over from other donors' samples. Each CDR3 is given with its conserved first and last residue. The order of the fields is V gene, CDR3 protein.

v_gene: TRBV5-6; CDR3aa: CASSSPGLGTNEQFF
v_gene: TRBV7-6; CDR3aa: CASTDSGDNYGYTF
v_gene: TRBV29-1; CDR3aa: CSVRTPGLSGNTIYF
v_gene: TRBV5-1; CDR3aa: CASSYTSGYTGELFF
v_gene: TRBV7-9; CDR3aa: CASSLAVNTGELFF
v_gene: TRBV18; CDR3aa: CASSSGQAPLELFF
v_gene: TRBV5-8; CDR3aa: CASLQGLLTTLGEQFF
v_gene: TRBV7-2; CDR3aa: CASSPARFRTNNEQFF
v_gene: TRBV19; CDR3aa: CASSTSRGMVPQHF
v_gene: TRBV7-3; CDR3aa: CASSPRGQRLTDTQYF
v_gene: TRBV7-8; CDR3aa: CASSPDRFGSYNEQFF
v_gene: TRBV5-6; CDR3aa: CASSLIAGTSGSNEQFF
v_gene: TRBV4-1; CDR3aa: CASSPTQPAGNNSPLHF
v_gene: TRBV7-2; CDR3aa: CASRLEGETQYF
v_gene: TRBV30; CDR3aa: CAWSKPGTGKNIQYF
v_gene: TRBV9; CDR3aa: CASSRTPAGTDTQYF
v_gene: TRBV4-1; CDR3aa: CASSQGQGAAQETQYF
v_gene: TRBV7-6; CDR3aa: CASSPWTGKKNEQYF
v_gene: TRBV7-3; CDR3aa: CASSLRSDNEQFF
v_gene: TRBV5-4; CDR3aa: CASSPRTSPGTQYF
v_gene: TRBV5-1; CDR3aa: CASSFMLPLAGEQYF
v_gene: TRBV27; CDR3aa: CASSAGTKNTEAFF
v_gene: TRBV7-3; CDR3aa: CASSLGGQEQFF
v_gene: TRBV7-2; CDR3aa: CASSLVKGNEKLFF
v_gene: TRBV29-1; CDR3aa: CSVQGRLAKNIQYF
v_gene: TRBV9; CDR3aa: CASSVASMNTEAFF
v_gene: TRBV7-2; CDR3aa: CASSLWLGSGAGNEQFF
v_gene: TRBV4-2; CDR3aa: CASSPSGADEQFF